These 25 T cell receptor beta chains share one sample of origin, sequenced in a study of T-cell reconstitution after alpha-beta-depleted transplantation in children. Preparation of the TCRbeta library was carried out with unique molecular identifiers. TCRdb re-analysed the PCR reads in MiXCR, keeping a single row per CDR3 protein. The sample includes some 200,000 distinct CDR3 sequences, 5.5% to 7% of them seen just once. Sequencing was performed on PBMCs, taken before TCRalphabeta/CD19-depleted stem cell transplant. All receptors derive from a girl under two years old with combined immunodeficiency, due to receive a stem cell transplant.

This clonotype was seen many times. DNA of the CDR3: TGTGCCAGCTCTCGGTGGGGCACAGATACGCAGTATTTT. This encodes CASSRWGTDTQYF. The J gene is TRBJ2-3, the V gene TRBV6-2 or TRBV6-3; D ambiguous. The germline V gene has CDR1 MNHEY and CDR2 SVGEGT. Trimming took 8 bases from V and 1 from J, leaving 10 bases between them. This CDR3 spans 13 amino acids.

A remark on this clonotype: A much larger clone differs from this one at a single base, so this may be a read error. The CDR3 carries no conserved terminal phenylalanine or tryptophan, so it likely arises from a read error. The chain combines TRBV29-1 with TRBJ2-1; D tentatively reads TRBD1 or TRBD2 (5 bases each). The V end was cut by 3 bases, the J end by 3 bases, with 12 bases between. Germline CDR1 SQVTM, CDR2 ANQGSEA. This CDR3 contains 14 residues. Here the CDR3 reads CSVDWGISYNEQFC. In DNA form, the CDR3 reads TGCAGCGTTGATTGGGGGATTAGCTACAATGAGCAGTTCTGC.

This clonotype was picked up many times. The chain employs TRBV7-6 and TRBJ1-3; D gene ambiguous. CDR3 length equals 18 residues. In germline, CDR1 is SGHVS, CDR2 FNYEAQ. V shed 5 bases and J shed 0 bases, with 20 bases lying between them. The CDR3 protein is CASSPEGGHLNSGNTIYF. CDR3 DNA sequence: TGTGCCAGCAGCCCAGAAGGCGGCCACCTGAACTCTGGAAACACCATATATTTT.

The table lists this clonotype with a few counts. The CDR3 nucleotides read TGTGCCAGCAGGCCCTATGGGGGGGAAGGCTACACCTTC. It specifies CASRPYGGEGYTF. The V and J genes are TRBV7-9 and TRBJ1-2; TRBD1 might be the D (5 bases). Trimming took 6 bases from V and 8 from J, leaving 16 bases between them. Germline CDR1 is SEHNR and CDR2 is FQNEAQ (reference sequence). The CDR3 runs to 13 residues. Variable domain in full (rest from reference TRBV7-9 and TRBJ1-2): DTGVSQNPRHKITKRGQNVTFRCDPISEHNRLYWYRQTLGQGPEFLTYFQNEAQLEKSRLLSDRFSAERPKGSFSTLEIQRTEQGDSAMYLCASRPYGGEGYTFGSGTRLTVV.

The table lists this clonotype with many counts. The rearrangement uses TRBV7-6 and TRBJ2-1; D is uncertain. Germline values: CDR1 SGHVS, CDR2 FNYEAQ. The V end was cut by 7 bases, the J end by 5 bases, with 21 bases between. The CDR3 runs 16 residues. DNA for the CDR3: TGTGCCAGCAATAATGGGTACCGGGCGTTAAACAATGAGCAGTTCTTC. As protein: CASNNGYRALNNEQFF.

This clonotype was counted many times. The rearrangement uses TRBV27 and TRBJ2-7; D gene unclear. Per the germline V gene, CDR1 is MNHEY and CDR2 is SMNVEV (reference sequence). Deletions cut 2 bases from V and 2 bases from J, with 7 bases between. The CDR3 has 13 amino acids. Here the CDR3 DNA reads TGTGCCAGCAGTTTAGACACACCCTACGAGCAGTACTTC. Translation: CASSLDTPYEQYF.

This clonotype appeared many times. This chain joins TRBV7-9 and TRBJ1-6; a weak D match, TRBD1 (6 bases). V was clipped by 1 base and J by 7 bases, with 11 bases between them. Germline CDR1 and CDR2: SEHNR and FQNEAQ (reference sequence). The length of the CDR3 is 15 residues. The CDR3 here is CASSLVQGRNSPLHF. The CDR3 bases are TGTGCCAGCAGCTTAGTACAGGGACGAAATTCACCCCTCCACTTT.

This clonotype has a count of ten or more. This rearrangement joins TRBV7-9 to TRBJ2-5; a weak D match, TRBD1 (6 bases). CDR1 is SEHNR and CDR2 is FQNEAQ in the germline V gene (reference sequence). Trimming left V 5 bases short and J 11 bases short, with 15 bases between. This CDR3 has 12 amino acids. CDR3 nucleotide sequence: TGTGCCAGCAGCATTGGACAGTCAAAGCAGTACTTC. It translates to CASSIGQSKQYF.

This clonotype was recorded at least ten times. The chain employs TRBV14 and TRBJ2-2, with D unresolved. V lost 2 bases and J lost 6, with 13 bases in between. Per germline, CDR1 SGHDN and CDR2 FVKESK. The CDR3 is made up of 15 amino acids. CDR3 nucleotide sequence: TGTGCCAGCAGCCAATTGACTGGGGTTCCCGGGGAGCTGTTTTTT. It specifies CASSQLTGVPGELFF.

This clonotype showed up many times. The CDR3: CSGGEGFYEQYF. The CDR3 nucleotides are TGCAGCGGGGGGGAGGGGTTCTACGAGCAGTACTTC. The rearrangement links TRBV29-1 to TRBJ2-7, with TRBD2 matching 7 bases. This CDR3 contains 12 residues. CDR1 is SQVTM, CDR2 ANQGSEA, per germline. The junction had 6 bases not matched to a gene; V was cut back by 7 bases and J by 3 bases.

This clonotype occurred many times. The chain links TRBV4-2 to TRBJ2-7; D unclear. Germline CDR1 LGHNA, CDR2 YNFKEQ. The CDR3 length is 17 residues. V dropped 0 bases and J dropped 0 bases, with 15 bases sitting between them. The DNA for the CDR3 is TGTGCCAGCAGCCAAGATTACAGAGGTCGGAACTCCTACGAGCAGTACTTC. Its protein product is CASSQDYRGRNSYEQYF.

This chain uses TRBV6-1 with TRBJ2-1, with 9 bases aligning to TRBD1. V was clipped by 7 bases and J by 1 base; unmatched bases: 11. Germline V gene data show CDR1 as MNHNS and CDR2 as SASEGT. CDR3 length: 17 amino acids. The CDR3 coding sequence is TGTGCCAGCAAAAAGACAGGGGGGCTTTTTTCCTACAATGAGCAGTTCTTC. Translated: CASKKTGGLFSYNEQFF.

This clonotype was found many times. This chain links TRBV30 with TRBJ2-2, with D possibly TRBD2 on 6 matching bases. The CDR3 is 11 residues long. Trimming took off 3 bases at V and 7 bases at J, with 6 bases between the two ends. The V gene's germline CDR1 is GTSNPN and CDR2 SVGIG (reference sequence). The CDR3 loop is CAWSGGGELFF. CDR3 coding DNA: TGTGCCTGGAGCGGGGGCGGGGAGCTGTTTTTT.

This clonotype was detected ten times or more. The V and J genes are TRBV9 and TRBJ2-1, with D uncertain. Trimming stripped 0 bases from V and 2 bases from J, with 9 bases between. CDR3 length: 15 residues. Germline values: CDR1 SGDLS, CDR2 YYNGEE. The CDR3 sequence: CASSVAKGTYNEQFF. The CDR3 DNA is TGTGCCAGCAGCGTAGCGAAAGGCACCTACAATGAGCAGTTCTTC.

This clonotype was recorded at least ten times. This chain links TRBV29-1 with TRBJ2-7; D remains unclear. The V and J ends lost 3 bases and 1 base respectively, with 10 bases between them. Germline V CDR1 and CDR2: SQVTM, ANQGSEA. This CDR3 has 13 amino acids. CDR3 nucleotide sequence: TGCAGCGTTGAGGTCCTAGGGTCCTACGAGCAGTACTTC. The encoded protein is CSVEVLGSYEQYF.

Ten or more counts support this clonotype. J is TRBJ2-7 and V is TRBV13; TRBD1 agrees at 9 bases. The CDR3 spans 15 residues. Germline-derived CDR1 and CDR2 are PRHDT and FYEKMQ (reference sequence). With 8 bases clipped from V and 7 bases from J, the junction kept 15 bases outside the gene matches. CDR3 DNA sequence: TGTGCCAGCGGTGAACAGGGGGCTTTAGGTAGGGAGCAGTACTTC. Encoded protein: CASGEQGALGREQYF.

The table lists this clonotype with many counts. The chain recombines TRBV12-3 or TRBV12-4 with TRBJ2-7; 9 nucleotides align to TRBD1. The CDR3 has 16 residues. V shed 3 bases, J shed 2 bases, and the junction held 8 bases outside the gene matches. For the CDR3, the DNA is TGTGCCAGCAGTTTTCAGGCCGGGACAGGGACCTACGAGCAGTACTTC. It encodes CASSFQAGTGTYEQYF.

This clonotype was seen at least ten times. This chain links TRBV7-2 with TRBJ1-3; D not certain. Trimming took 1 base from V and 7 from J, leaving 5 bases between them. This CDR3 is 12 amino acids long. Germline CDR1 SGHTA, CDR2 FQGNSA. CDR3 sequence reads: CASSLGVNTIYF. The CDR3, as DNA: TGTGCCAGCAGCTTAGGGGTGAACACCATATATTTT.

This clonotype showed up just a few times. The rearrangement joins TRBV30 to TRBJ1-6; no reliable D call. The germline V gene has CDR1 GTSNPN and CDR2 SVGIG (reference sequence). The CDR3 length is 12 residues. Trimming took off 5 bases at V and 7 bases at J, with 9 bases between the two ends. The CDR3 nucleotides are TGTGCCTGGGTACTGGACAATTCACCCCTCCACTTT. Protein sequence: CAWVLDNSPLHF.

This clonotype has only a few counts. The chain carries TRBV3-1 and TRBJ2-1, with D unresolved. Germline-derived CDR1 and CDR2 are LGHDT and YNNKEL (reference sequence). Trimming took off 1 base at V and 10 bases at J, with 8 bases between the two ends. There are 12 residues in the CDR3. CDR3 region: CASSQVAHEQFF. CDR3 nucleotide sequence: TGTGCCAGCAGCCAAGTGGCGCACGAGCAGTTCTTC.

This clonotype was found many times. V usage is TRBV7-8 and J usage is TRBJ1-1; D ambiguous. V was pared by 0 bases and J by 1 base, with 6 bases between. This CDR3 spans 14 amino acids. Germline loops: CDR1 SGHVS, CDR2 FQNEAQ. The CDR3 DNA follows: TGTGCCAGCAGCTTAGCGCCCAGGAACACTGAAGCTTTCTTT. Translating it yields CASSLAPRNTEAFF.

This clonotype was counted ten times or more. The chain combines TRBV15 with TRBJ2-7, with a tentative D call TRBD2 (6 bases). V lost 8 bases and J lost 6, with 14 bases in between. CDR1 is LNHNV, CDR2 YYDKDF, per germline (reference sequence). The CDR3 runs to 12 residues. CDR3 bases: TGTGCCACCGGGGGGTCGGGGATCGAGCAGTACTTC. It yields the protein CATGGSGIEQYF. The complete variable domain, with remaining parts taken from reference TRBV15 and TRBJ2-7, reads DAMVIQNPRYQVTQFGKPVTLSCSQTLNHNVMYWYQQKSSQAPKLLFHYYDKDFNNEADTPDNFQSRRPNTSFCFLDIRSPGLGDTAMYLCATGGSGIEQYFGPGTRLTVT.

The sample holds a few counts of this clonotype. The rearrangement uses TRBV7-6 and TRBJ2-5, with D unresolved. With 2 bases removed from V and 3 bases from J, the gap between germline ends came to 7 bases. The CDR3 is 13 residues long. The germline CDR1 and CDR2 sequences are SGHVS and FNYEAQ. CDR3 sequence (DNA): TGTGCCAGCAGCTTATGGCTGGAAGAGACCCAGTACTTC. This sequence encodes CASSLWLEETQYF.

This clonotype was recorded at least ten times. V and J are TRBV28 and TRBJ2-1; possible D gene TRBD2, 5 bases. This CDR3 is 11 amino acids long. V lost 7 bases and J lost 13, with 14 bases in between. CDR1 MDHEN and CDR2 SYDVKM come from the germline V gene. CDR3 sequence (DNA): TGTGCCAGCACTAGCAGCCTTATACAGTTCTTC. As protein: CASTSSLIQFF.

Many counts were recorded for this clonotype. The V and J genes are TRBV4-1 and TRBJ2-1; no reliable D call. V was trimmed by 0 bases and J by 6 bases, leaving 9 bases between them. Germline CDR1 is MGHRA and CDR2 is YSYEKL. The CDR3 consists of 14 residues. The CDR3 DNA is TGCGCCAGCAGCCAAGACACCGCGGCCAATGAGCAGTTCTTC. This codes for CASSQDTAANEQFF.